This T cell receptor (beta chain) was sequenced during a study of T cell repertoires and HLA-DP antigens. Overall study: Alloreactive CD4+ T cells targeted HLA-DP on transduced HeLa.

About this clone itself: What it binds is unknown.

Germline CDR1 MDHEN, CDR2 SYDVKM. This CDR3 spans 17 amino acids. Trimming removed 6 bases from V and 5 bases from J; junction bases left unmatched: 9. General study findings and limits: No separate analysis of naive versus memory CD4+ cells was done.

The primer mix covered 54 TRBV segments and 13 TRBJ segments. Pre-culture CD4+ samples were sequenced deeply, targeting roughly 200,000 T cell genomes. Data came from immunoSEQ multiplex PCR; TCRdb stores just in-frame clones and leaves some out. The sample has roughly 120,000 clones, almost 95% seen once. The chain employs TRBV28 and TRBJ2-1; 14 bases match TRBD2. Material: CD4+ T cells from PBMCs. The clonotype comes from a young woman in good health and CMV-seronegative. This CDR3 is CASRIGLAGGKDNEQFF. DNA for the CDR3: TGTGCCAGCAGGATCGGACTAGCGGGAGGAAAGGACAATGAGCAGTTCTTC.